A single sample gave rise to the 31 T cell receptor beta chains below, sequenced in a study of blood T cells in healthy people across ages. The use of a sample-barcoded 5' primer and a J-beta primer mix characterized a second PCR of roughly 7 to 12 cycles. TCRdb called the 5' RACE reads again in MiXCR, with one record for every CDR3 protein. The data show 750,000 to 950,000 distinct CDR3 sequences, with 53% seen just once and under 50% held by the top ten. Sample: blood. The receptors originated from a man of 80 years or more in good health.

V gene TRBV5-1 combines with J gene TRBJ1-2; D is undetermined. Germline V gives CDR1 SGHRS, CDR2 YFSETQ. The V gene lost 7 bases and the J gene lost 4 bases, with 11 bases spanning the gap. There are 12 residues in the CDR3. Written as DNA, the CDR3 is TGCGCCAGCTCCGGCCCCGGCTATGGCTACACCTTC. It is translated as CASSGPGYGYTF.

The chain links TRBV7-2 to TRBJ2-1, with TRBD2 identical over 8 bases. This CDR3 has 16 amino acids. Germline trimming cut 1 base from V and 4 bases from J; bases unmatched to any gene: 6. From germline, CDR1 is SGHTA and CDR2 FQGNSA. The CDR3 here is CASSLGGGGPYNEQFF. In DNA form, the CDR3 reads TGTGCCAGCAGCTTAGGAGGCGGGGGGCCATACAATGAGCAGTTCTTC.

This chain uses TRBV14 with TRBJ2-1; TRBD2 agrees at 14 bases. CDR3 length: 17 residues. The V gene's germline CDR1 is SGHDN and CDR2 FVKESK. J lost 4 bases, V lost 4 bases, and 6 bases had no gene match. The CDR3 DNA reads TGTGCCAGCAGCCTTGGGACTAGCGGGAGAGTGTACAATGAGCAGTTCTTC. Its translation is CASSLGTSGRVYNEQFF.

A few counts support this clonotype. V is TRBV9 and J is TRBJ2-1; possibly TRBD2 for D (5 bases). Germline CDR1 SGDLS, CDR2 YYNGEE. The CDR3 sequence is 14 residues long. V was clipped by 0 bases and J by 6 bases, with 10 bases between them. The DNA of the CDR3 is TGTGCCAGCAGCGTAGGCGGGCGGCCCAATGAGCAGTTCTTC. Protein sequence: CASSVGGRPNEQFF.

This clonotype was recorded once. Sequence at one end of the junction differs from germline and may be a read error. This sequence joins TRBV5-1 and TRBJ2-1; 10 bases align to TRBD2. Germline V lookup: CDR1 SGHRS, CDR2 YFSETQ. The CDR3 runs to 16 residues. The CDR3 sequence is CASSMGGLAEYSEQFF. CDR3 bases: TGCGCCAGCAGCATGGGAGGACTAGCGGAATACAGTGAGCAGTTCTTC.

V is TRBV7-9 and J is TRBJ2-3; 8 bases agree with TRBD1. CDR3 length: 15 residues. V trimming: 6 bases; J trimming: 14 bases; junction bases outside the gene matches: 19. Germline V gene sequence: CDR1 SEHNR, CDR2 FQNEAQ (reference sequence). CDR3 loop: CASSSPDRGDRYAYF. The CDR3, as DNA: TGTGCCAGCAGTTCACCAGACAGGGGAGACAGATACGCGTATTTT.

V gene TRBV5-1 combines with J gene TRBJ2-1; 7 bases line up with TRBD1. Germline V gives CDR1 SGHRS, CDR2 YFSETQ. V was pared by 0 bases and J by 6 bases, with 6 bases of the junction left unmatched. CDR3 length: 15 residues. In DNA, the CDR3 is TGCGCCAGCAGCTTGGCCGTGACAGGGCGCAATGAGCAGTTCTTC. It codes for CASSLAVTGRNEQFF.

The V gene is TRBV29-1, the J gene TRBJ2-7, with TRBD1 identical over 8 bases. The CDR3 covers 13 residues. Germline lookup yields CDR1 SQVTM and CDR2 ANQGSEA. Trimming cost V 4 bases and J 3 bases; bases outside gene matches: 5. CDR3 sequence (DNA): TGCAGCGTTGCTAGACAGGGGCTCTACGAGCAGTACTTC. It is translated as CSVARQGLYEQYF.

The V gene is TRBV30, the J gene TRBJ1-2; D not resolved. The CDR3 loop spans 12 amino acids. V shed 3 bases and J shed 5 bases, with 10 bases lying between them. Germline V gene sequence: CDR1 GTSNPN, CDR2 SVGIG (reference sequence). The CDR3 here is CAWRNGGYGYTF. The DNA of the CDR3 is TGTGCCTGGAGGAACGGAGGGTATGGCTACACCTTC.

This chain uses TRBV5-1 with TRBJ2-7; 15 nucleotides match TRBD2. Germline CDR1 SGHRS, CDR2 YFSETQ. This CDR3 has 18 amino acids. V trimming: 4 bases; J trimming: 3 bases; junction bases outside the gene matches: 11. The DNA for the CDR3 is TGCGCCAGCAGCCCGGGCTTGGGACTAGCGGGAGGAAGCTACGAGCAGTACTTC. It specifies CASSPGLGLAGGSYEQYF.

The chain joins TRBV9 to TRBJ1-5; TRBD1 might be the D (5 bases). Germline CDR1 and CDR2: SGDLS and YYNGEE. V lost 4 bases and J lost 4, with 15 bases in between. The CDR3 has 15 amino acids. The CDR3 DNA sequence: TGTGCCAGCAGCCTAGACGGGGCTACTAATCAGCCCCAGCATTTT. Translation gives CASSLDGATNQPQHF.

V gene TRBV15 combines with J gene TRBJ1-2, with 8 bases fitting TRBD1. There are 15 residues in the CDR3. Germline CDR1 and CDR2: LNHNV and YYDKDF (reference sequence). V lost 0 bases to trimming and J lost 4 bases; unmatched junction nucleotides: 4. The CDR3 protein is CATSRDSGTGYGYTF. The CDR3 nucleotides read TGTGCCACCAGCAGAGATTCGGGGACAGGCTATGGCTACACCTTC.

This clonotype was seen only a few times. The rearrangement links TRBV11-3 to TRBJ2-3; 8 bases align to TRBD1. Germline V lookup: CDR1 SGHNT, CDR2 YENEEA. The CDR3 sequence is 12 residues long. V lost 3 bases to trimming and J lost 10 bases; unmatched junction nucleotides: 3. CDR3 sequence reads: CASSFPGGAQYF. CDR3 bases: TGTGCCAGCAGCTTCCCAGGGGGCGCGCAGTATTTT.

The chain couples TRBV29-1 to TRBJ2-7; perhaps TRBD2 as D (6 bases). With 6 bases removed from V and 2 bases from J, the gap between germline ends came to 11 bases. There are 12 residues in the CDR3. The germline CDR1 and CDR2 sequences are SQVTM and ANQGSEA. The CDR3, as DNA: TGCAGCGTCACTCCGGGGGCCTACGAGCAGTACTTC. It encodes CSVTPGAYEQYF.

V and J are TRBV7-6 and TRBJ2-7; a possible D gene is TRBD2 (6 bases). This CDR3 has 14 amino acids. Trimming took off 5 bases at V and 2 bases at J, with 13 bases between the two ends. Germline CDR1 and CDR2: SGHVS and FNYEAQ. The CDR3 DNA is TGTGCCAGCAGCGCGGGACCCACAGCCTACGAGCAGTACTTC. Its protein is CASSAGPTAYEQYF.

This chain links TRBV4-1 with TRBJ1-2, with a tentative D call TRBD1 (6 bases). CDR3 size: 17 residues. The germline V and J ends were trimmed by 0 bases and 2 bases, with 16 bases remaining between them. Germline lookup yields CDR1 MGHRA and CDR2 YSYEKL. CDR3 in amino acids: CASSQDPGGSRNYGYTF. In DNA, the CDR3 is TGCGCCAGCAGCCAAGACCCGGGGGGCAGTAGAAACTATGGCTACACCTTC.

This clonotype came up a few times. The chain links TRBV7-6 to TRBJ2-7; TRBD2 aligns across 9 bases. The J call is doubtful: the DNA matches TRBJ2-5 better. CDR3 length equals 17 residues. Germline-derived CDR1 and CDR2 are SGHVS and FNYEAQ. The CDR3 protein is CASSLVHGSGRRETQYF. CDR3 bases: TGTGCCAGCAGCTTGGTCCACGGTAGCGGGAGACGTGAGACCCAGTACTTC.

This rearrangement joins TRBV18 to TRBJ1-2; TRBD1 matches at 8 bases. Trimming cost V 6 bases and J 4 bases; bases outside gene matches: 13. Germline values: CDR1 KGHSH, CDR2 LQKENI. The CDR3 sequence is 16 residues long. CDR3 in DNA: TGTGCCAGCTCGCTGGGACAGGCTAATCTCGGCTATGGCTACACCTTC. Its translation: CASSLGQANLGYGYTF.

The gene calls are TRBV29-1 and TRBJ2-4, with D perhaps TRBD1 (6 bases). CDR1 is SQVTM and CDR2 is ANQGSEA in the germline V gene. Between the trimmed V and J ends, which lost 4 bases and 0 bases, there was a span of 10 bases. CDR3 length: 14 amino acids. The CDR3 sequence is CSVGGRLAKNIQYF. The DNA for the CDR3 is TGCAGCGTTGGGGGGCGGCTAGCCAAAAACATTCAGTACTTC.

This sequence joins TRBV10-2 and TRBJ2-7; possibly TRBD1 or TRBD2 for D (5 bases each). The CDR3 is 19 amino acids. V lost 6 bases and J 0 bases, leaving 27 bases between the germline ends. CDR1 is WSHSY, CDR2 SAAADI, per germline. DNA for the CDR3: TGCGCCAGCAGGCCACCGGGACCGCAGAGTCAGGGAAGCTCCTACGAGCAGTACTTC. Translation: CASRPPGPQSQGSSYEQYF.

The chain is built from TRBV12-3 or TRBV12-4 and TRBJ1-1, with unresolved D. V lost 8 bases and J 0 bases, leaving 10 bases between the germline ends. The CDR3 loop spans 13 amino acids. CDR3 loop: CASLLGLNTEAFF. CDR3 nucleotide sequence: TGTGCCAGCTTACTAGGCCTGAACACTGAAGCTTTCTTT.

CDR3 loop: CASRTTAGRGEQYF. The CDR3 coding sequence is TGTGCCAGCAGAACGACAGCGGGAAGGGGCGAGCAGTACTTC. This chain joins TRBV13 and TRBJ2-7; 7 bases map to TRBD2. Germline CDR1 and CDR2: PRHDT and FYEKMQ (reference sequence). V lost 6 bases and J lost 6; bases outside the gene matches: 11. This CDR3 is 14 amino acids long.

This chain joins TRBV5-1 and TRBJ2-1, with 12 bases identical to TRBD2. This CDR3 contains 16 residues. V lost 3 bases and J lost 3; bases outside the gene matches: 4. Germline CDR1 SGHRS, CDR2 YFSETQ. The CDR3 spells CASSSLLAGGYNEQFF. CDR3 nucleotides: TGCGCCAGCAGCTCCCTACTAGCGGGAGGCTACAATGAGCAGTTCTTC.

This rearrangement joins TRBV20-1 to TRBJ1-1; 7 nucleotides line up with TRBD1. CDR1 and CDR2 (germline): DFQATT, SNEGSKA (reference sequence). With 0 bases clipped from V and 0 bases from J, the junction kept 7 bases outside the gene matches. The CDR3 has 16 residues. CDR3 residues: CSARDPTRGVNTEAFF. CDR3 bases: TGCAGTGCTAGAGATCCCACCAGGGGGGTGAACACTGAAGCTTTCTTT.

This chain connects TRBV29-1 to TRBJ1-2; tentative D call: TRBD1 (6 bases). With 2 bases removed from V and 4 bases from J, the gap between germline ends came to 23 bases. The CDR3 runs to 17 residues. CDR1 is SQVTM and CDR2 is ANQGSEA in the germline V gene. CDR3 amino acids: CSVENPRPTGWVYGYTF. DNA of the CDR3: TGCAGCGTTGAAAATCCGCGGCCGACAGGCTGGGTCTATGGCTACACCTTC.

J is TRBJ2-5 and V is TRBV2, with a weak D call TRBD2 (6 bases). Germline V CDR1 and CDR2: SNHLY, FYNNEI. This CDR3 comprises 14 residues. V was clipped by 7 bases and J by 4 bases, with 16 bases between them. The CDR3 is CASTPGLGGETQYF. As DNA, the CDR3 is TGTGCCAGCACTCCGGGACTTGGGGGAGAGACCCAGTACTTC.

This clonotype was observed once. The chain uses TRBV11-2 and TRBJ1-1; D is possibly TRBD1 (5 bases). This CDR3 has 21 residues. Germline loops: CDR1 SGHAT, CDR2 FQNNGV. Trimming cost V 4 bases and J 0 bases, with 30 bases left between them. The CDR3 DNA reads as TGTGCCAGCAGCTCCCCGGGACGGGGTCCCGGGAGCAGGGTGCTGAACACTGAAGCTTTCTTT. Its protein product is CASSSPGRGPGSRVLNTEAFF.

The chain's CDR3 is CSVEGSSRDEQYF. The CDR3, as DNA: TGCAGCGTTGAAGGGTCTAGCCGGGACGAGCAGTACTTC. This chain uses TRBV29-1 with TRBJ2-7; perhaps TRBD2 as D (5 bases). Deletions cut 1 base from V and 5 bases from J, with 12 bases between. The CDR3 has 13 residues. From germline, CDR1 is SQVTM and CDR2 ANQGSEA.

This clonotype was seen a handful of times. The chain links TRBV7-8 to TRBJ2-3; 7 bases map to TRBD2. Germline CDR1 reads SGHVS; CDR2 reads FQNEAQ. The V and J ends lost 3 bases and 5 bases, in that order; junction bases with no gene match: 8. CDR3 length: 15 amino acids. Written as DNA, the CDR3 is TGTGCCAGCAGCTTCGATGGCGGGAGACAAGATACGCAGTATTTT. Amino acid sequence: CASSFDGGRQDTQYF.

This chain connects TRBV5-1 to TRBJ2-6; perhaps TRBD2 as D (6 bases). V was pared by 0 bases and J by 2 bases, with 6 bases between. CDR3 length equals 15 residues. Germline V gene lookup returns CDR1 SGHRS and CDR2 YFSETQ. CDR3 region: CASSLGRAGANVLTF. Written as DNA, the CDR3 is TGCGCCAGCAGCTTGGGGAGGGCTGGGGCCAACGTCCTGACTTTC.

This chain uses TRBV27 with TRBJ2-3; 11 nucleotides match TRBD2. V gave up 8 bases and J gave up 14 bases; unmatched junction bases: 21. The CDR3 sequence is 16 residues long. The V gene's germline CDR1 is MNHEY and CDR2 SMNVEV (reference sequence). For the CDR3, the DNA is TGTGCCAGCGGGATTTTTACTAGCGGGAGTGACAGATACGCGTATTTT. Protein: CASGIFTSGSDRYAYF.